This is a list of T cell receptor beta chains from one sample in a study of blood T cell repertoires in COVID-19. The data were produced by immunoSEQ multiplex PCR, yet TCRdb's version contains in-frame clones alone and is incomplete. The data contain 400,000 to 550,000 clones, around 90% of them seen just once; the ten biggest clones take up roughly 1.8%. The sequencing input was PBMCs or T cells enriched from blood (not recorded which). The receptors stem from a woman between 18 and 29 years old with acute COVID-19. Both conserved end residues are part of each CDR3. Each record gives: CDR3 DNA, CDR3 protein, D gene, V gene, J gene, clone size. D genes are given only for firm matches. Clone sizes are given selectively: once, few, many, or a class where the clone is expanded.

TGTGCCAGCAGTTACTTCGGAGGGCCTTATAGCAATCAGCCCCAGCATTTT	CASSYFGGPYSNQPQHF	-	TRBV6-2/TRBV6-3	TRBJ1-5	-
TGCGCCAGCAGCCCCTCACAGGGGGCTAATAACTATGGCTACACCTTC	CASSPSQGANNYGYTF	TRBD1	TRBV4-1	TRBJ1-2	once
TGTGCCAGCAGTAACAGCGGGAGTGGGTCCTACGAGCAGTACTTC	CASSNSGSGSYEQYF	TRBD2	TRBV27	TRBJ2-7	-
TGTGCCACCAGCCGAACTTATAGCGGGAGGGCCCAAGAGACCCAGTACTTC	CATSRTYSGRAQETQYF	TRBD2	TRBV15	TRBJ2-5	once
TGTGCCAGCCAGACAGGGTATAGCAATCAGCCCCAGCATTTT	CASQTGYSNQPQHF	TRBD1	TRBV6-5	TRBJ1-5	-
TGTGCCAGCAGCTTGGGGGGCGGGGGTACCTATAATTCACCCCTCCACTTT	CASSLGGGGTYNSPLHF	-	TRBV5-4	TRBJ1-6	-
TGTGCCAGCAGCCAGGCGGGAGGGGACAATGAGCAGTTCTTC	CASSQAGGDNEQFF	TRBD2	TRBV3-1/TRBV3-2	TRBJ2-1	-
TGTGCCAGCAGTGGAGGGAGCAATGAGCAGTTCTTC	CASSGGSNEQFF	-	TRBV2	TRBJ2-1	-
TGTGCCAGCAGCTTACATCCGATTCTAGCGGGGTACCAAGAGACCCAGTACTTC	CASSLHPILAGYQETQYF	TRBD2	TRBV7-2	TRBJ2-5	once
TGTGCCATCAGTGAGTCCGCAGGGGGCGCTTACAACTATGGCTACACCTTC	CAISESAGGAYNYGYTF	TRBD1	TRBV10-3	TRBJ1-2	-
TGTGCCAGCAGCTCCTTTCGGGGACAGATGAACACTGAAGCTTTCTTT	CASSSFRGQMNTEAFF	TRBD1	TRBV7-6	TRBJ1-1	few
TGTGCCAGTAGTATCTCACCAGGGGGCATCTACGAGCAGTACTTC	CASSISPGGIYEQYF	TRBD1	TRBV19	TRBJ2-7	-
TGTGCCAGCAGCTTGGGCGCGGGATCCTACGAGCAGTACTTC	CASSLGAGSYEQYF	-	TRBV5-4	TRBJ2-7	-
TGTGCCTTCTCGACAGGGGTGAACACCGGGGAGCTGTTTTTT	CAFSTGVNTGELFF	TRBD1	TRBV30	TRBJ2-2	-
TGTGCCAGTAGTATACTCCGGGACAGAAATCAGCCCCAGCATTTT	CASSILRDRNQPQHF	TRBD1	TRBV19	TRBJ1-5	-
TGTGCCAGCAGCTTAGTGGGGACTGTTTCCTACGAGCAGTACTTC	CASSLVGTVSYEQYF	-	TRBV7-8	TRBJ2-7	-
TGCGCCAGCAGATATAACACTGAAGCTTTCTTT	CASRYNTEAFF	-	TRBV5-1	TRBJ1-1	-
TGTGCCAGCACCGACAGGAACACCGGGGAGCTGTTTTTT	CASTDRNTGELFF	-	TRBV6-5	TRBJ2-2	-
TGTGCCAGCAGCTGGACCGGGACAGGGAGGGCTGAAGCTTTCTTT	CASSWTGTGRAEAFF	TRBD1	TRBV27	TRBJ1-1	-
TGTGCCAGCAGTTTGGCCTGGGGACAGTATCAGCCCCAGCATTTT	CASSLAWGQYQPQHF	TRBD1	TRBV28	TRBJ1-5	-
TGTGCCAGCAGTGAAGGGACAGAGTACTTC	CASSEGTEYF	-	TRBV6-1	TRBJ2-7	-
TGTGCCAGCAGCCGAACAGGGAACACTGAAGCTTTCTTT	CASSRTGNTEAFF	-	TRBV14	TRBJ1-1	-
TGTGCCAGCTCACCAGTCGAGAGTAGCAATCAGCCCCAGCATTTT	CASSPVESSNQPQHF	-	TRBV18	TRBJ1-5	-
TGTGCCAGCAGCGTAGAGGACTCAGGGGTAGATACGCAGTATTTT	CASSVEDSGVDTQYF	-	TRBV9	TRBJ2-3	-
TGTGCCAGCAGCCAGCCTCGACAGGTCTCTGAAGCTTTCTTT	CASSQPRQVSEAFF	-	TRBV3-1/TRBV3-2	TRBJ1-1	-
TGCAGCGTTTTTGACATTTTAGCTTTCTTT	CSVFDILAFF	-	TRBV29-1	TRBJ1-1	-
TGTGCCAGCAGGGACAGGGGCTACGAGCAGTACTTC	CASRDRGYEQYF	TRBD1	TRBV27	TRBJ2-7	-
TGTGCCAGCTCACCACGCCAGCGGGAGGATGAGCAGTTCTTC	CASSPRQREDEQFF	TRBD2	TRBV18	TRBJ2-1	-
TGTGCCAGCAGCGGTAACAGGGGGCTAGAGACCCAGTACTTC	CASSGNRGLETQYF	TRBD1	TRBV9	TRBJ2-5	-
TGTGCCACCCAGGTTACAGTTTATAATTCACCCCTCCACTTT	CATQVTVYNSPLHF	-	TRBV2	TRBJ1-6	-
TGTGCCATCCCAAGCGGGAGGGGGACAGATACGCAGTATTTT	CAIPSGRGTDTQYF	TRBD2	TRBV28	TRBJ2-3	-
TGTGCCAGCAGCTTGATCCAGAACTATGGCTACACCTTC	CASSLIQNYGYTF	-	TRBV5-6	TRBJ1-2	few
TGTGCCAGCAGCGCCACAGGGCCCAGATTGTCCCAGCATTTT	CASSATGPRLSQHF	-	TRBV9	TRBJ1-5	-
TGTGCCGGCTCAGGGTGGGGCCAGGACTCTGGAAACACCATATATTTT	CAGSGWGQDSGNTIYF	-	TRBV10-3	TRBJ1-3	few
TGTGCCAGCACCTGGACAGGGGGCGGCTATGGCTACACCTTC	CASTWTGGGYGYTF	TRBD1	TRBV6-5	TRBJ1-2	few